A selection of T cell receptor beta chains follows, all from one sample in a study of early T cells in non-severe SARS-CoV-2 infection. TCRdb processed the 5' RACE reads anew with MiXCR; each CDR3 protein has one entry. The table records about 29,000 distinct CDR3 sequences, about 4.8% of them present only once. Sequences were obtained from whole blood. The source is an adult who was a healthcare worker with PCR-confirmed SARS-CoV-2 infection or an uninfected control (not recorded which). Both conserved end residues are part of each CDR3. The D gene is left open where the match is weak. Clone size is stated in some rows and not others, as once, few, many or a class when expanded.

many	TRBV5-1	TRBJ1-1	13	NA	CASSFGDWTEAFF	TGCGCCAGCAGCTTTGGGGATTGGACTGAAGCTTTCTTT
many	TRBV7-2	TRBJ1-2	14	NA	CASSYRQTNYGYTF	TGTGCCAGCAGCTATCGACAGACTAACTATGGCTACACCTTC
NA	TRBV27	TRBJ2-1	17	TRBD2	CASSLGAAGGIYNEQFF	TGTGCCAGCAGCCTAGGGGCCGCGGGAGGTATCTACAATGAGCAGTTCTTC
many	TRBV10-3	TRBJ2-7	13	NA	CAISDGTPYEQYF	TGTGCCATCAGTGATGGGACACCCTACGAGCAGTACTTC
NA	TRBV29-1	TRBJ1-2	11	TRBD1	CSVGTGIGYTF	TGCAGCGTTGGGACAGGGATCGGCTACACCTTC
many	TRBV19	TRBJ2-7	13	TRBD1	CATTGVASGEQYF	TGTGCCACAACAGGGGTTGCCTCGGGGGAGCAGTACTTC
many	TRBV6-5	TRBJ2-1	12	NA	CASSYSGDEQFF	TGTGCCAGCAGTTACTCTGGTGATGAGCAGTTCTTC
NA	TRBV7-2	TRBJ2-3	13	NA	CASSLVGVDTQYF	TGTGCCAGCAGCTTAGTGGGGGTAGATACGCAGTATTTT
many	TRBV6-6	TRBJ2-3	12	NA	CALGQGTDTQYF	TGTGCCTTGGGGCAGGGGACAGATACGCAGTATTTT
many	TRBV11-2	TRBJ2-7	14	NA	CASSFGSISYEQYF	TGTGCCAGCAGCTTCGGGTCCATCTCCTACGAGCAGTACTTC
many	TRBV2	TRBJ1-4	14	NA	CASSDPDSAPKLFF	TGTGCCAGCAGTGACCCGGACAGCGCTCCTAAACTGTTTTTT
few	TRBV9	TRBJ2-2	13	NA	CASSVNPAGELFF	TGTGCCAGCAGCGTAAACCCTGCCGGGGAGCTGTTTTTT
once	TRBV3-1	TRBJ2-5	15	TRBD1	CASSPWTGQQETQYF	TGTGCCAGCAGCCCCTGGACAGGGCAACAAGAGACCCAGTACTTC
many	TRBV29-1	TRBJ1-1	14	TRBD1	CSVTNRGLNTEAFF	TGCAGCGTGACCAACAGGGGACTGAACACTGAAGCTTTCTTT
many	TRBV6-5	TRBJ2-1	15	TRBD1	CASRGEGQGRNEQFF	TGTGCCAGCAGGGGGGAGGGACAGGGCCGCAATGAGCAGTTCTTC
few	TRBV14	TRBJ1-1	13	TRBD1	CASSQTGVTEAFF	TGTGCCAGCAGCCAGACAGGGGTCACTGAAGCTTTCTTT
few	TRBV7-2	TRBJ1-4	16	NA	CASSSFSRGRDEKLFF	TGTGCCAGCAGTTCCTTCTCCCGCGGGAGGGATGAAAAACTGTTTTTT
many	TRBV20-1	TRBJ1-5	16	NA	CSARDQPGVSNQPQHF	TGCAGTGCTAGAGATCAACCCGGGGTTAGCAATCAGCCCCAGCATTTT
NA	TRBV20-1	TRBJ1-2	15	NA	CSARDPSGPTYGYTF	TGCAGTGCTAGAGATCCATCGGGCCCGACCTATGGCTACACCTTC
few	TRBV11-2	TRBJ2-5	14	NA	CASSSMGTRETQYF	TGTGCCAGCAGCTCAATGGGGACCCGAGAGACCCAGTACTTC
NA	TRBV27	TRBJ1-6	12	NA	CASSSYNSPLHF	TGTGCCAGCAGTTCTTATAATTCACCCCTCCACTTT
NA	TRBV4-1	TRBJ2-1	16	TRBD1	CASSHLGTGPWNEQFF	TGCGCCAGCAGCCACCTAGGGACAGGGCCATGGAATGAGCAGTTCTTC
few	TRBV19	TRBJ1-4	15	NA	CASSGPTVLNEKLFF	TGTGCCAGTAGTGGACCGACGGTGCTAAATGAAAAACTGTTTTTT
few	TRBV6-1	TRBJ2-5	14	NA	CAIALQGGRETQYF	TGTGCCATCGCTTTACAGGGAGGAAGAGAGACCCAGTACTTC
many	TRBV11-2	TRBJ2-5	12	NA	CASSPLRETQYF	TGTGCCAGCAGCCCGCTGAGGGAGACCCAGTACTTC
few	TRBV7-8	TRBJ2-1	17	NA	CASSLGYSTLFPDEQFF	TGTGCCAGCAGCTTAGGGTACTCGACCCTCTTCCCCGATGAGCAGTTCTTC
NA	TRBV4-3	TRBJ2-3	17	NA	CASSQGAGMVFSDTQYF	TGCGCCAGCAGCCAAGGGGCAGGGATGGTTTTCTCAGATACGCAGTATTTT
NA	TRBV29-1	TRBJ2-2	14	NA	CSVGGIPSTGELFF	TGCAGCGTTGGGGGTATCCCTAGCACCGGGGAGCTGTTTTTT
NA	TRBV2	TRBJ2-5	13	NA	CASTRHGQETQYF	TGTGCCAGCACCCGACATGGCCAAGAGACCCAGTACTTC
many	TRBV7-2	TRBJ1-2	14	TRBD1	CASSPGQGGYGYTF	TGTGCCAGCAGCCCCGGACAGGGCGGCTATGGCTACACCTTC
many	TRBV6-1	TRBJ1-6	14	NA	CASKVAADNSPLHF	TGTGCCAGCAAAGTAGCAGCGGATAATTCACCCCTCCACTTT
many	TRBV4-2	TRBJ2-5	12	NA	CASSGARADQYF	TGTGCCAGCAGCGGAGCCAGGGCGGACCAGTACTTC
many	TRBV6-2/TRBV6-3	TRBJ2-6	17	NA	CASSYSLRGAGANVLTF	TGTGCCAGCAGTTACTCTCTAAGGGGGGCAGGGGCCAACGTCCTGACTTTC
NA	TRBV5-4	TRBJ1-2	13	NA	CASSSTGNYGYTF	TGTGCCAGCAGCTCCACAGGGAACTATGGCTACACCTTC
many	TRBV7-9	TRBJ2-3	15	TRBD2	CASSLRGGVADTQYF	TGTGCCAGCAGCTTGCGGGGGGGCGTCGCAGATACGCAGTATTTT
many	TRBV7-9	TRBJ1-2	15	NA	CASSLLSGADYGYTF	TGTGCCAGCAGCTTATTGTCAGGGGCTGACTATGGCTACACCTTC
few	TRBV6-2/TRBV6-3	TRBJ2-1	13	NA	CASSTLTLNEQFF	TGTGCCAGCAGTACTTTGACTTTGAATGAGCAGTTCTTC
many	TRBV6-1	TRBJ1-4	16	NA	CASKKNSVQNNEKLFF	TGTGCCAGCAAGAAAAATTCAGTGCAGAATAATGAAAAACTGTTTTTT
many	TRBV29-1	TRBJ2-4	12	TRBD2	CSVGTSGNIQYF	TGCAGCGTTGGGACTAGCGGTAACATTCAGTACTTC
many	TRBV6-6	TRBJ1-2	13	NA	CASSYFPQSGYTF	TGTGCCAGCAGTTACTTTCCCCAGTCTGGCTACACCTTC
many	TRBV6-6	TRBJ2-1	15	TRBD2	CASTGRGGKDNEQFF	TGTGCCAGCACCGGGAGGGGGGGCAAGGACAATGAGCAGTTCTTC
many	TRBV18	TRBJ1-2	13	NA	CASSINANYGYTF	TGTGCCAGCTCTATTAATGCTAACTATGGCTACACCTTC
many	TRBV5-1	TRBJ2-5	14	TRBD1	CASSKDRGQETQYF	TGCGCCAGCAGCAAGGACAGGGGCCAAGAGACCCAGTACTTC
many	TRBV28	TRBJ1-6	17	NA	CASSGRDRGPYNSPLHF	TGTGCCAGCAGTGGGAGGGACCGAGGCCCCTATAATTCACCCCTCCACTTT
many	TRBV4-2	TRBJ2-1	17	TRBD2	CASSQVIGLAGADEQFF	TGTGCCAGCAGCCAAGTGATCGGACTAGCGGGAGCGGATGAGCAGTTCTTC
few	TRBV7-8	TRBJ2-7	17	NA	CASSNKLASEPSYEQYF	TGTGCCAGCAGCAACAAGCTAGCGAGCGAACCATCTTACGAGCAGTACTTC
NA	TRBV5-4	TRBJ2-2	19	NA	CASSLAHGVADLNEGELFF	TGTGCCAGCAGCTTGGCGCATGGGGTAGCGGATCTAAACGAGGGGGAGCTGTTTTTT
many	TRBV11-2	TRBJ1-1	15	NA	CASSLALQGTEGAFF	TGTGCCAGCAGCTTAGCTCTACAGGGTACTGAAGGAGCTTTCTTT
many	TRBV2	TRBJ2-2	14	NA	CASSSHGGTGELFF	TGTGCCAGCAGCTCCCACGGAGGGACCGGGGAGCTGTTTTTT
hyperexpanded	TRBV13	TRBJ2-1	15	TRBD2	CASSLGPSGVNEQFF	TGTGCCAGCAGCTTAGGGCCTAGCGGGGTCAATGAGCAGTTCTTC
NA	TRBV11-2	TRBJ2-2	15	TRBD1	CASTPQGASTGELFF	TGTGCCAGCACCCCACAGGGGGCGAGCACCGGGGAGCTGTTTTTT
medium-sized	TRBV5-4	TRBJ2-5	16	TRBD1	CASSLGSGGFGETQYF	TGTGCCAGCAGCTTGGGATCAGGGGGCTTTGGAGAGACCCAGTACTTC
few	TRBV29-1	TRBJ2-5	12	NA	CSVGVTLETQYF	TGCAGCGTTGGGGTAACCTTAGAGACCCAGTACTTC
many	TRBV5-1	TRBJ1-6	15	NA	CASSLEGSYNSPLHF	TGCGCCAGCAGCTTGGAAGGTTCCTATAATTCACCCCTCCACTTT
many	TRBV5-1	TRBJ1-1	17	NA	CASSPPGAGSMNTEAFF	TGCGCCAGCAGCCCACCTGGGGCAGGCTCCATGAACACTGAAGCTTTCTTT